The source of this TCR beta chain is a study of blood T cell repertoires in COVID-19. Produced via immunoSEQ multiplex PCR; TCRdb's table is partial and in-frame only. The sample has roughly 49,000 clones, 83% seen once. V shed 7 bases, J shed 2 bases, and the junction held 6 bases outside the gene matches. Germline V gene lookup returns CDR1 SNHLY and CDR2 FYNNEI. This CDR3 comprises 14 residues. The sequence was collected from a middle-aged man with acute or convalescent COVID-19. The V gene is TRBV2, the J gene TRBJ2-7; 9 bases match TRBD1. Source material: peripheral blood. CDR3 residues: CASIRQGGPYEQYV. The CDR3 DNA is TGTGCCAGCATTCGACAGGGGGGACCCTACGAGCAGTACGTC.